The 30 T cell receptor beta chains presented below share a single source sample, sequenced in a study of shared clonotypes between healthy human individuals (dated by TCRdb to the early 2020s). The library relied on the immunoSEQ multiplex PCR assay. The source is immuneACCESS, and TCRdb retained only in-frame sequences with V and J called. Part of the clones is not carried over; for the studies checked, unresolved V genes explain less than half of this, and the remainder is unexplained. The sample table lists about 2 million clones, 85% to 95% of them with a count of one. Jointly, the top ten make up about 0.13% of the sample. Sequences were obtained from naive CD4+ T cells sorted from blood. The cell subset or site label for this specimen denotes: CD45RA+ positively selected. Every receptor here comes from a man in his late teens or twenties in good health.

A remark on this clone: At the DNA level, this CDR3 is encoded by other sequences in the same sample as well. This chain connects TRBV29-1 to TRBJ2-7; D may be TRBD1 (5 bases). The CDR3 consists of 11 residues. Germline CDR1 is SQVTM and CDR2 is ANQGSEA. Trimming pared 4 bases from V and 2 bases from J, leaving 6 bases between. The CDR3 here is CSVGGTYEQYF. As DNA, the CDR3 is TGCAGCGTTGGGGGCACCTACGAGCAGTACTTC.

The CDR3 DNA follows: TGCGCCAGCAGCTTGGAGGTCGGGAAAGTCCAAGAGACCCAGTACTTC. Amino acids: CASSLEVGKVQETQYF. The chain links TRBV5-1 to TRBJ2-5; D is perhaps TRBD2 (5 bases). The V and J ends lost 0 bases and 1 base respectively, with 13 bases between them. CDR1 and CDR2 (germline): SGHRS, YFSETQ. This CDR3 has 16 residues.

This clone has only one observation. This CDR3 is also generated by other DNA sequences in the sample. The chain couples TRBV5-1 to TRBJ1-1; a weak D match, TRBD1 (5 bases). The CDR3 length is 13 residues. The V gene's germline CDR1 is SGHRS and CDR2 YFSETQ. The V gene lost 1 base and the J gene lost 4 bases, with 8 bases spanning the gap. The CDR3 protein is CASSLRGVTEAFF. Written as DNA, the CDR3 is TGCGCCAGCAGCTTGAGGGGAGTCACTGAAGCTTTCTTT. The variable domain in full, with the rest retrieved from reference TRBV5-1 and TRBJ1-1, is KAGVTQTPRYLIKTRGQQVTLSCSPISGHRSVSWYQQTPGQGLQFLFEYFSETQRNKGNFPGRFSGRQFSNSRSEMNVSTLELGDSALYLCASSLRGVTEAFFGQGTRLTVV.

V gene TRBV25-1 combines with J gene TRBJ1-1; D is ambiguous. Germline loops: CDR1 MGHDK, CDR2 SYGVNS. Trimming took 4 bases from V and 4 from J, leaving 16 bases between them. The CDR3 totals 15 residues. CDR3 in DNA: TGTGCCAGCAGTGCGTCGGCAGGCCTATCCACTGAAGCTTTCTTT. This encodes CASSASAGLSTEAFF. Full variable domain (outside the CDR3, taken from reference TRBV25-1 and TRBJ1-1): EADIYQTPRYLVIGTGKKITLECSQTMGHDKMYWYQQDPGMELHLIHYSYGVNSTEKGDLSSESTVSRIRTEHFPLTLESARPSHTSQYLCASSASAGLSTEAFFGQGTRLTVV.

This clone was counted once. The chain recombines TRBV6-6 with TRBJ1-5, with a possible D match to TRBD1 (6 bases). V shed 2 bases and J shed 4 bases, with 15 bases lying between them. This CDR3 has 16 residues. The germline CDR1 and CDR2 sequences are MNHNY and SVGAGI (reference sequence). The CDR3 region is CASSYTLTGDNQPQHF. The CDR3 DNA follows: TGTGCCAGCAGTTACACCCTGACAGGAGATAATCAGCCCCAGCATTTT.

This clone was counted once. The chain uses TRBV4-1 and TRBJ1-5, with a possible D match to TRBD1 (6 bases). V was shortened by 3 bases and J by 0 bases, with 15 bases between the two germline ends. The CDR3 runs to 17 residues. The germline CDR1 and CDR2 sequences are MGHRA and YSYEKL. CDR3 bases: TGCGCCAGCAGCCACAGAGGGGGAGATTATAGCAATCAGCCCCAGCATTTT. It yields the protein CASSHRGGDYSNQPQHF.

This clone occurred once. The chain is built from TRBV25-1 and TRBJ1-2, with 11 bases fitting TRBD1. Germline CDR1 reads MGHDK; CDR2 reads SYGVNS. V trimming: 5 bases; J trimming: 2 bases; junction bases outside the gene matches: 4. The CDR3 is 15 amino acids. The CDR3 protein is CASSTWTGGNYGYTF. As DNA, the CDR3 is TGTGCCAGCAGTACCTGGACAGGGGGCAACTATGGCTACACCTTC.

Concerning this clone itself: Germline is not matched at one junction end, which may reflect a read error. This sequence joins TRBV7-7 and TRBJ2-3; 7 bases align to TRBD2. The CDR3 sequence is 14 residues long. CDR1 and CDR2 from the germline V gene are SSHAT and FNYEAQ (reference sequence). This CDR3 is CASSLSGATDTQYF. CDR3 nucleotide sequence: TGTGCTAGCAGCCTAAGCGGGGCCACAGATACGCAGTATTTT.

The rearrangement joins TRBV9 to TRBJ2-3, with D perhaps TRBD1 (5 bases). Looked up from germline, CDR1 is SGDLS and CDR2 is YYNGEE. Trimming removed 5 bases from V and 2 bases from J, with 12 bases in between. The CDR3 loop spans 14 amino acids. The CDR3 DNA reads TGTGCCAGCAGAGCACAGGCGGCCACAGATACGCAGTATTTT. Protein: CASRAQAATDTQYF.

DNA of the CDR3: TGTGCCACCAGCAGAGATGTGAGCTCTGGGGCCAACGTCCTGACTTTC. It yields the protein CATSRDVSSGANVLTF. This sequence joins TRBV15 and TRBJ2-6, with D unclear. The CDR3 extends over 16 amino acids. Trimming took 0 bases from V and 0 from J, leaving 6 bases between them. Germline V gene data show CDR1 as LNHNV and CDR2 as YYDKDF (reference sequence).

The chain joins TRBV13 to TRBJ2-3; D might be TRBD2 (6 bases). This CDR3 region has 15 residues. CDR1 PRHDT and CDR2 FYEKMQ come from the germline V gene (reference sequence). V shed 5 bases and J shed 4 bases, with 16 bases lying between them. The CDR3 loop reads CASSPGSSGPDTQYF. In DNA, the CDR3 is TGTGCCAGCAGCCCAGGGAGTAGCGGCCCAGATACGCAGTATTTT.

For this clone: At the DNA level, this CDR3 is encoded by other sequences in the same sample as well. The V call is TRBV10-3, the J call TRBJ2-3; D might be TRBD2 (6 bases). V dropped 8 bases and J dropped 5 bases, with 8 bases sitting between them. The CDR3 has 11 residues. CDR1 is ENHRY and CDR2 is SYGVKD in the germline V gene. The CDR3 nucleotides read TGTGCCATCTCGGGGGAAGATACGCAGTATTTT. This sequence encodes CAISGEDTQYF.

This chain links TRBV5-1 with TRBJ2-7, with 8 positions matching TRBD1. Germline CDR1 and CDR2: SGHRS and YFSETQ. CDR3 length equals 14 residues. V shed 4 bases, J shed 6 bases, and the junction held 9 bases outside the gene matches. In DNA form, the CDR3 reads TGCGCCAGCAGCGTGGGACAGGCTGGGGGCGAGCAGTACTTC. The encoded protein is CASSVGQAGGEQYF.

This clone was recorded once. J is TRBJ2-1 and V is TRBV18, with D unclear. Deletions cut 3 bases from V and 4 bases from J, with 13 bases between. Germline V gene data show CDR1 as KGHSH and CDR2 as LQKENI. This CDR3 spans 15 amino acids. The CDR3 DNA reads TGTGCCAGCTCACCCGGGTCAAGGTGGTACAATGAGCAGTTCTTC. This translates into CASSPGSRWYNEQFF.

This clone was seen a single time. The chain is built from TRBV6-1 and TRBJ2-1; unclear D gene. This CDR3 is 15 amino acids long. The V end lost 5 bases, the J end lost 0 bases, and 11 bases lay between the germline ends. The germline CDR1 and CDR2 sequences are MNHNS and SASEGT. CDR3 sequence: CASSPRRSSYNEQFF. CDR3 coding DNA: TGTGCCAGCAGTCCGCGGCGGAGCTCCTACAATGAGCAGTTCTTC.

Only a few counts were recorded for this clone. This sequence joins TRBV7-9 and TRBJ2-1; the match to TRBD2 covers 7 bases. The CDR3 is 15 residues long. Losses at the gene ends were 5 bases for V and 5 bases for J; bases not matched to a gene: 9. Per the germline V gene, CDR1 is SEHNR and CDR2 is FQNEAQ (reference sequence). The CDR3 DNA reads TGTGCCAGCAGCCCAACTAGCGCGGGGGACAATGAGCAGTTCTTC. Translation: CASSPTSAGDNEQFF.

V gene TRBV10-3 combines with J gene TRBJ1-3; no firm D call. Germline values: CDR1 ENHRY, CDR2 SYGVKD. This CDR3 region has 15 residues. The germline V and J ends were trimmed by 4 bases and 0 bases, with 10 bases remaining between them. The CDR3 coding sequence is TGTGCCATCAGTGGGGCAGGCCGCTCTGGAAACACCATATATTTT. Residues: CAISGAGRSGNTIYF.

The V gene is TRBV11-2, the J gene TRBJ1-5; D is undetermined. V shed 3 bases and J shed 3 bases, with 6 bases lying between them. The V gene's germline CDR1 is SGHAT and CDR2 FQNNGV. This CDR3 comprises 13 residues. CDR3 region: CASSFGANQPQHF. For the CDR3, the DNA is TGTGCCAGCAGCTTCGGAGCCAATCAGCCCCAGCATTTT.

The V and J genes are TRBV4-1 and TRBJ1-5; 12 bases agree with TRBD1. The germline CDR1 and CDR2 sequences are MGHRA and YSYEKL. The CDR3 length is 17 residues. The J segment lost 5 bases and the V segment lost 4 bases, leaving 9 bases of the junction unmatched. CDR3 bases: TGCGCCAGCAGCCGCTCCGGGACAGGGGGCTTCGATCAGCCCCAGCATTTT. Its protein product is CASSRSGTGGFDQPQHF.

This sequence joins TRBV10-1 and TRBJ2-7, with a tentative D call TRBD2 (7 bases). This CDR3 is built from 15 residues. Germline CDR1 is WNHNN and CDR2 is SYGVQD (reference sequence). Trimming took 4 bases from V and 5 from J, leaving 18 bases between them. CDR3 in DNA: TGCGCCAGCAGTGCCGGGAGGTCGGGGGACAACGAGCAGTACTTC. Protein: CASSAGRSGDNEQYF.

CDR3 protein: CASRLTGSGELFF. In DNA form, the CDR3 reads TGTGCCAGCAGACTTACAGGGTCCGGGGAGCTGTTTTTT. The chain uses TRBV7-2 and TRBJ2-2; D might be TRBD1 (6 bases). This CDR3 region has 13 residues. Germline V lookup: CDR1 SGHTA, CDR2 FQGNSA. V was cut by 6 bases and J by 6 bases, with 11 bases left in between. Full variable domain (missing parts from reference TRBV7-2 and TRBJ2-2): GAGVSQSPSNKVTEKGKDVELRCDPISGHTALYWYRQSLGQGLEFLIYFQGNSAPDKSGLPSDRFSAERTGGSVSTLTIQRTQQEDSAVYLCASRLTGSGELFFGEGSRLTVL.

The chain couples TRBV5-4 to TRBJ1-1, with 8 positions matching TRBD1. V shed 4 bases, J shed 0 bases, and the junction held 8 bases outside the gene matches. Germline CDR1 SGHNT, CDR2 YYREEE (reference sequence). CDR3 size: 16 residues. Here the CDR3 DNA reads TGTGCCAGCAGCCGCTCTGGACAGGGTTTGAACACTGAAGCTTTCTTT. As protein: CASSRSGQGLNTEAFF.

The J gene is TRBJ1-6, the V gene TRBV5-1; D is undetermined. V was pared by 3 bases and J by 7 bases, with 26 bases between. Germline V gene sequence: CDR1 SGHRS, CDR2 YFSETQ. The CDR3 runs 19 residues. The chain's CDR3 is CASSSSPGSGIATNSPLHF. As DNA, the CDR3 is TGCGCCAGCAGCTCTTCTCCGGGGTCCGGGATAGCGACCAATTCACCCCTCCACTTT.

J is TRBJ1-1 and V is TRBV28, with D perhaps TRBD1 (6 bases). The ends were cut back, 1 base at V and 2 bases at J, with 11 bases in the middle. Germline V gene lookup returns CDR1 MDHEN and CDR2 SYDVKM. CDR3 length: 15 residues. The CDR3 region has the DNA TGTGCCAGCAGTTTATCGCAGGGGCCAAACACTGAAGCTTTCTTT. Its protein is CASSLSQGPNTEAFF.

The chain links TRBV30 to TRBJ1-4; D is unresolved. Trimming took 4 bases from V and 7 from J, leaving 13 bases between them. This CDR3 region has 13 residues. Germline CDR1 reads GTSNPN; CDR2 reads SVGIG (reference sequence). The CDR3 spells CAWMVDYGEKLFF. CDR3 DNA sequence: TGTGCCTGGATGGTGGACTACGGTGAAAAACTGTTTTTT.

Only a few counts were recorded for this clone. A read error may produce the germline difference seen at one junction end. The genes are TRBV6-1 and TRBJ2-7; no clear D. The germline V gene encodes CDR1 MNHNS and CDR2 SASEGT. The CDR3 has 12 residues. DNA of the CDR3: TGTGCCAGCAGTGACCCCGTCCGGTGGCAAGCTTTC. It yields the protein CASSDPVRWQAF.

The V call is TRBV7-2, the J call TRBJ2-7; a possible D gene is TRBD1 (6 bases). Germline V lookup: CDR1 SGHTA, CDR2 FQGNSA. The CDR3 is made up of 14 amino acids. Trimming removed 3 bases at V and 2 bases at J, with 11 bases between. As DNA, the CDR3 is TGTGCCAGCAGCTTTTCAACAGGGACCTACGAGCAGTACTTC. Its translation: CASSFSTGTYEQYF.

The CDR3 is CASSMSGREAFF. CDR3 nucleotide sequence: TGTGCCAGCAGCATGTCAGGGAGAGAAGCTTTCTTT. The rearrangement joins TRBV27 to TRBJ1-1; perhaps TRBD1 as D (5 bases). With 6 bases removed from V and 8 bases from J, the gap between germline ends came to 13 bases. This CDR3 is 12 amino acids long. CDR1 MNHEY and CDR2 SMNVEV come from the germline V gene (reference sequence).

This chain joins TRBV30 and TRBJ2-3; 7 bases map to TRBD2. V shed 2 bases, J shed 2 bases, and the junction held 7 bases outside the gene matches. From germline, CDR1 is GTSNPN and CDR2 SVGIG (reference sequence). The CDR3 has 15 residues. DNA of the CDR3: TGTGCCTGGAGTAACCTAGCGGAAACCACAGATACGCAGTATTTT. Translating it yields CAWSNLAETTDTQYF.

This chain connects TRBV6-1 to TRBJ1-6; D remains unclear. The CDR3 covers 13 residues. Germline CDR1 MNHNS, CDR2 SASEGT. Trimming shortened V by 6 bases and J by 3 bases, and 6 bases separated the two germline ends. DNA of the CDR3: TGTGCCAGCAGCTCAGACTATAATTCACCCCTCCACTTT. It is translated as CASSSDYNSPLHF.